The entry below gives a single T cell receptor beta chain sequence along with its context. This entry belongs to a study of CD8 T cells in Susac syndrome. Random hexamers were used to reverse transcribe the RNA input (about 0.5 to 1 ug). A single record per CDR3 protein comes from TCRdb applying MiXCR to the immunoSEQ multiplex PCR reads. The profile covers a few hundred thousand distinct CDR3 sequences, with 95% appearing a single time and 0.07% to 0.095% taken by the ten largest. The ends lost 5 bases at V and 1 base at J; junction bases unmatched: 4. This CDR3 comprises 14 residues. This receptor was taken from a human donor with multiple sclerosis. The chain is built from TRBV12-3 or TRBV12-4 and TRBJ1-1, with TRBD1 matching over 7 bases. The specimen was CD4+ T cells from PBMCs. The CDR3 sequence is CASSKGQRNTEAFF. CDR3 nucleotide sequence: TGTGCCAGCAGTAAGGGACAGAGGAACACTGAAGCTTTCTTT.